The present T cell receptor (beta chain) was sequenced within a study of identical twins. Via MiXCR, TCRdb re-called the 5' RACE reads, giving one row per CDR3 protein. This table has around 670,000 distinct CDR3 sequences, 5.5% to 7.5% appearing once. CDR1 and CDR2 from the germline V gene are SGHTA and FQGNSA. The V and J ends lost 5 bases and 1 base, in that order; junction bases with no gene match: 9. The CDR3 loop spans 16 amino acids. V and J are TRBV7-2 and TRBJ1-1; 8 bases are shared with TRBD1. Sequenced material: naive T cells sorted from blood. This sequence was found in a man aged 18 to 30 in good health. CDR3 sequence reads: CASSQPGTGRNTEAFF. In nucleotides, the CDR3 is TGTGCCAGCAGCCAGCCCGGGACAGGACGGAACACTGAAGCTTTCTTT.